This T cell receptor (beta chain) was sequenced in a study of shared clonotypes between healthy human individuals. Looking at the study overall: There were three CD4 naive, three CD4 memory, two CD8 naive and one CD8 memory plates per donor.

Sequencing was performed with immunoSEQ multiplex PCR; in TCRdb, only in-frame clones are kept and a portion is missing. The repertoire holds around 370,000 clones, with roughly 96% as singletons. Study-wide points: Exclusively blood specimens were collected; tissue repertoires likely differ. The authors expected sequencing depth to affect clonotype sharing among donors.

The CDR3 is 18 amino acids. The ends were cut back, 3 bases at V and 2 bases at J, with 20 bases in the middle. From germline, CDR1 is ENHRY and CDR2 SYGVKD. With regard to this clone: Its antigen is currently unknown.

CD8 memory merged CD45RO+ cells and CCR7-negative CD45RA+ TemRA cells into one population. The sequenced sample was memory CD8+ T cells sorted from blood. Subset defined: CD45RO+ cells pooled with CCR7-negative TemRA cells. The TCR comes from a man aged 25-45 years in good health. This chain links TRBV10-3 with TRBJ2-1; TRBD2 is a possible D gene (6 bases). CDR3 sequence (DNA): TGTGCCATCAGTGATTTACAATCCGGGACTTCCCCCTACAATGAGCAGTTCTTC. Its translation: CAISDLQSGTSPYNEQFF.